Below, 3 T cell receptor beta chains from the same sample are listed, as sequenced in a study of CD8 T cells in Susac syndrome. It was with random hexamers that 0.5 to 1 ug RNA was reverse transcribed. TCRdb ran MiXCR on the immunoSEQ multiplex PCR reads and lists one entry per CDR3 protein. The data hold 120,000 to 150,000 distinct CDR3 sequences, with roughly 95% observed a single time. The sample was CD4+ T cells from PBMCs. The source of these receptors is a human donor with multiple sclerosis.

The J gene is TRBJ2-5, the V gene TRBV5-1; TRBD2 matches at 9 bases. This CDR3 has 15 residues. J gave up 3 bases and V 4 bases, and 7 bases lay outside the gene matches. Looked up from germline, CDR1 is SGHRS and CDR2 is YFSETQ. Written as DNA, the CDR3 is TGCGCCAGCAGCCCCACTAGCGGGCCAAAAGAGACCCAGTACTTC. The encoded protein is CASSPTSGPKETQYF.

CDR3 DNA sequence: TGCGCCAGCAGCCAAGTTGTCAGCGGGAGGGAAAAATACAATGAGCAGTTCTTC. Amino acids: CASSQVVSGREKYNEQFF. The chain employs TRBV4-1 and TRBJ2-1, with 10 bases identical to TRBD2. Per germline, CDR1 MGHRA and CDR2 YSYEKL. This CDR3 comprises 18 residues. The junction had 10 bases not matched to a gene; V was cut back by 1 base and J by 4 bases.

In DNA, the CDR3 is TGCAGCGTTGTGTCGGGACGGGAGCAGTACTTC. It specifies CSVVSGREQYF. V and J are TRBV29-1 and TRBJ2-7, with D perhaps assigned TRBD1 or TRBD2 (5 bases each). V lost 4 bases, J lost 7 bases, and 11 bases lay in between. In germline, CDR1 is SQVTM, CDR2 ANQGSEA. This CDR3 is 11 amino acids long.